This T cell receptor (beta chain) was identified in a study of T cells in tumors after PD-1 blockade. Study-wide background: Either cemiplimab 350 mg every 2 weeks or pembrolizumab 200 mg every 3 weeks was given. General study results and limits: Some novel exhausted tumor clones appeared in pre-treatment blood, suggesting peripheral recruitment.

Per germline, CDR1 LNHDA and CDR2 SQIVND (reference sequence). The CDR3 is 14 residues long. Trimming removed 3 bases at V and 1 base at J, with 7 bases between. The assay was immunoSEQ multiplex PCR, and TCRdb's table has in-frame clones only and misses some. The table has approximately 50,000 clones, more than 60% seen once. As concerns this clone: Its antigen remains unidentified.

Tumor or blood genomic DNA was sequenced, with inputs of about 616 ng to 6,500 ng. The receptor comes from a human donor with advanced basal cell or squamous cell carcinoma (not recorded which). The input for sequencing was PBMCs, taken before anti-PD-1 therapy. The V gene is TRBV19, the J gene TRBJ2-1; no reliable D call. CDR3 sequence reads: CASSMTGSYNEQFF. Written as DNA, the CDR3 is TGTGCCAGTAGTATGACCGGGTCCTACAATGAGCAGTTCTTC.